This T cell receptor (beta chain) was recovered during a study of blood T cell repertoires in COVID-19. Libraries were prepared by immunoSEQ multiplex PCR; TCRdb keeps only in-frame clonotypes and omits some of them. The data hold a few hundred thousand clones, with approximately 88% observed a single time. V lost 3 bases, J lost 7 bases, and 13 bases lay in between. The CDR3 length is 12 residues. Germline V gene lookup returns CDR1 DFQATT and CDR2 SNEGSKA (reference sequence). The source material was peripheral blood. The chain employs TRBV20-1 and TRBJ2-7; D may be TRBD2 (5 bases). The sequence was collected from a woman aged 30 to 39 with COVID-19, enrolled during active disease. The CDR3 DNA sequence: TGCAGTGCTAGTCCCCGGGAACGAGAGCAGTACTTC. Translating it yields CSASPREREQYF.